Sequencing of this T cell receptor beta chain was carried out in a study of regulatory T cells in long-lasting Graves disease. This clonotype occurred many times. CDR1 and CDR2 (germline): DFQATT, SNEGSKA (reference sequence). Trimming cost V 8 bases and J 4 bases, with 28 bases left between them. The CDR3 length is 17 residues. Construction of the TCR beta libraries employed iRepertoire HTBI primers in conjunction with Arm-PCR of CDR3 regions. In TCRdb, the multiplex PCR reads were re-called with MiXCR into one record per CDR3 protein. Of roughly 400,000 distinct CDR3 sequences detected, 15% appear once; the ten largest clones hold approximately 7.6%. Time point described: newly diagnosed GD, antithyroid drugs for less than 3 months. PBMC-derived RNA was used for the TCR library. In addition, the sample was reused for a study of T cells in Graves' hyperthyroidism and ophthalmopathy. From that report: Blood samples included most of the expanded thyroid clonotypes exceeding 0.001.

The rearrangement links TRBV20-1 to TRBJ2-3; the D gene could be TRBD1 or TRBD2 (5 bases each). Sequenced material: peripheral blood mononuclear cells (PBMCs), taken at new diagnosis, from a patient treated with antithyroid drugs. The TCR comes from a woman aged 40 to 50 with Graves disease. Here the CDR3 reads CSPLYRGATFDPDTQYF. Here the CDR3 DNA reads TGCAGTCCACTTTATAGAGGGGCCACCTTCGATCCAGATACGCAGTATTTT.